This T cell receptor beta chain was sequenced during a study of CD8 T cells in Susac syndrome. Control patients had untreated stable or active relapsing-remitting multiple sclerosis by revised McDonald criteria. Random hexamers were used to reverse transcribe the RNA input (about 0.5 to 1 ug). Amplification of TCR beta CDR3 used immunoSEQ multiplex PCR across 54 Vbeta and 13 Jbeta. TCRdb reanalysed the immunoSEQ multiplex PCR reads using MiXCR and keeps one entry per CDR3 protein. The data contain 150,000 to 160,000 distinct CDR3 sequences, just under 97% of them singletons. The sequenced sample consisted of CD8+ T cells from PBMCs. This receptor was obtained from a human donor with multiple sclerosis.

CDR3: CASSDILSYNEQFF. The DNA for the CDR3 is TGTGCCAGCAGCGACATACTATCCTACAATGAGCAGTTCTTC. The gene calls are TRBV6-5 and TRBJ2-1, with unresolved D. CDR3 size: 14 residues. V lost 6 bases, J lost 1 base, and 10 bases lay in between. Germline loops: CDR1 MNHEY, CDR2 SVGAGI.